This TCR beta chain was obtained from a study of control samples from healthy donors and cancer patients. The assay was immunoSEQ multiplex PCR, and TCRdb's table has in-frame clones only and misses some. Of 95,000 to 130,000 clones detected, 88% appear once; the ten largest clones hold over 2%. Trimming took 1 base from V and 4 from J, leaving 11 bases between them. The germline CDR1 and CDR2 sequences are LGHDT and YNNKEL (reference sequence). The CDR3 extends over 14 amino acids. The rearrangement uses TRBV3-1 (or the pseudogene TRBV3-2) and TRBJ2-7; D is perhaps TRBD1 (6 bases). The sequenced sample was blood. This sequence originates from a woman aged 65 to 85 in good health. CDR3 in DNA: TGTGCCAGCAGCCAAGGGGGGCGTACGTACGAGCAGTACTTC. It is translated as CASSQGGRTYEQYF.